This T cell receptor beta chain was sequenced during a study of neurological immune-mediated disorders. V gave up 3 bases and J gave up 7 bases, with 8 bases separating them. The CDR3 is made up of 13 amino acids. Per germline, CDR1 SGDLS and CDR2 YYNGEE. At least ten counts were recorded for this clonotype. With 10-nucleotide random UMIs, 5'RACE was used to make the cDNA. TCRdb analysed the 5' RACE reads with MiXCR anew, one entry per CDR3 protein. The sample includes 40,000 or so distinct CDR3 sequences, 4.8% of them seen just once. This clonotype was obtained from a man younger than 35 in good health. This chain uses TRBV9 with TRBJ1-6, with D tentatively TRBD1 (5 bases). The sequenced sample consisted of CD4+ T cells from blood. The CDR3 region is CASSGDRNSPLHF. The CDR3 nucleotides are TGTGCCAGCAGCGGAGACAGAAATTCACCCCTCCACTTT.